This T cell receptor beta chain was recorded in a study of cytomegalovirus exposure and HLA in healthy donors. The germline gives CDR1 SSHAT, CDR2 FNYEAQ (reference sequence). The CDR3 is 16 amino acids. V dropped 4 bases and J dropped 3; count of bases not matched to a gene: 5. Amplification used 60 Vbeta primers and 13 Jbeta primers. TCRdb's table, derived via immunoSEQ multiplex PCR, lists solely in-frame clones and lacks some. The data show 100,000 to 150,000 clones, 75% to 85% seen once. The sequence was collected from a man aged 25 to 40 in good health and CMV-seropositive. Sequencing was carried out using PBMCs. This chain joins TRBV7-7 and TRBJ2-2; TRBD2 aligns across 10 bases. The CDR3 loop reads CASSSRTSGYTGELFF. The CDR3 bases are TGTGCCAGCAGCTCGCGGACTAGCGGATACACCGGGGAGCTGTTTTTT.